These 7 T cell receptor beta chains share one sample of origin, sequenced in a study of T-cell memory formation after mild COVID-19. TCRdb analysed the 5' RACE reads with MiXCR anew, one entry per CDR3 protein. The sample holds 300,000 to 400,000 distinct CDR3 sequences, approximately 29% seen once. Sample: PBMCs or a T cell subset sorted from them (not recorded which). The receptors originated from an adult woman who had mild COVID-19 (a few samples of this study predate the infection). Cell type and time point are not known.

This clonotype was recorded a few times. The rearrangement links TRBV25-1 to TRBJ1-1; the D gene is possibly TRBD1 (6 bases). The CDR3 is made up of 13 amino acids. Per the germline V gene, CDR1 is MGHDK and CDR2 is SYGVNS. The ends were cut back, 0 bases at V and 8 bases at J, with 10 bases in the middle. This CDR3 is CASSEYPGTEAFF. CDR3 bases: TGTGCCAGCAGTGAATATCCGGGGACAGAAGCTTTCTTT.

The J gene is TRBJ2-7, the V gene TRBV4-1; D is possibly TRBD1 (6 bases). The length of the CDR3 is 17 residues. Trimming stripped 1 base from V and 0 bases from J, with 16 bases between. The V gene's germline CDR1 is MGHRA and CDR2 YSYEKL. In DNA, the CDR3 is TGCGCCAGCAGCCAAGCCTCGGGACAAGCCAGCTCCTACGAGCAGTACTTC. It codes for CASSQASGQASSYEQYF.

This clonotype was counted only a few times. This chain joins TRBV7-3 and TRBJ1-1, with D uncertain. CDR1 and CDR2 from the germline V gene are SGHTA and FQGTGA. Trimming removed 1 base from V and 5 bases from J, with 17 bases in between. The CDR3 totals 16 residues. As DNA, the CDR3 is TGTGCCAGCAGCTTAATCGCGGGCCTCCGGGAAACTGAAGCTTTCTTT. Protein product: CASSLIAGLRETEAFF.

This clonotype turned up a few times. The CDR3 sequence is CAIQGRGNTGELFF. CDR3 DNA sequence: TGTGCCATCCAGGGCCGGGGAAACACCGGGGAGCTGTTTTTT. This chain connects TRBV10-3 to TRBJ2-2; either TRBD1 or TRBD2 may fit D (5 bases each). CDR1 and CDR2 from the germline V gene are ENHRY and SYGVKD. Trimming pared 8 bases from V and 2 bases from J, leaving 12 bases between. This CDR3 has 14 residues.

This clonotype was seen only a few times. The chain has TRBV6-2 or TRBV6-3 and TRBJ2-7, with 9 bases aligning to TRBD1. Germline V gene lookup returns CDR1 MNHEY and CDR2 SVGEGT. The length of the CDR3 is 15 residues. Trimming took 4 bases from V and 6 from J; bases not matched to a gene: 10. The CDR3 here is CASSLPGQGTGEQYF. CDR3 nucleotide sequence: TGTGCCAGCAGTTTGCCGGGACAGGGAACTGGCGAGCAGTACTTC.

This chain connects TRBV27 to TRBJ2-7; TRBD1 matches 8 bases. V lost 6 bases to trimming and J lost 2 bases; unmatched junction nucleotides: 9. The CDR3 consists of 15 residues. Germline assignment: CDR1 MNHEY and CDR2 SMNVEV (reference sequence). The CDR3 DNA reads as TGTGCCAGCAGGGATACCGGGACAGGACCCTACGAGCAGTACTTC. This encodes CASRDTGTGPYEQYF.

J is TRBJ1-2 and V is TRBV7-9; D is perhaps TRBD1 (5 bases). CDR3 size: 13 residues. Germline V lookup: CDR1 SEHNR, CDR2 FQNEAQ (reference sequence). V lost 2 bases and J lost 6, with 10 bases in between. The CDR3 is CASSLSQGHGYTF. DNA of the CDR3: TGTGCCAGCAGCTTATCGCAGGGACATGGCTACACCTTC.